This TCR beta chain was sequenced for a study of OX40 agonist ivuxolimab in advanced cancers. Background on the study: The study enrolled dose-escalation patients with hepatocellular carcinoma, melanoma, renal cell or head and neck cancer. The study's findings and limits: There was clonal expansion of CD4+ and CD8+ blood T cells by week 6 at 0.1 to 3.0 mg/kg. CD8+ T cells (on average) carried more expanded clones than CD4+ T cells.

A remark on this clone: Its antigen is currently unknown.

Generated by immunoSEQ multiplex PCR, the TCRdb table keeps only in-frame clones and is missing some. The table lists some 98,000 clones, 91% of them singletons. J lost 6 bases, V lost 4 bases, and 13 bases had no gene match. CDR3 size: 17 residues. CDR1 and CDR2 (germline): LGHNA, YNFKEQ. Sequencing used CD4+ or CD8+ T cells sorted from blood, obtained in a trial of the OX40 agonist ivuxolimab. The receptor comes from an adult with an advanced solid tumor such as melanoma, head and neck, liver or kidney cancer. J is TRBJ2-5 and V is TRBV4-2, with 11 bases aligning to TRBD2. CDR3 sequence reads: CASSPLTSGSLSQTQYF. The CDR3 DNA reads TGTGCCAGCAGCCCTCTCACTAGCGGGAGCCTTTCACAGACCCAGTACTTC.